This TCR beta chain was identified during a study of CD8+ T cells in alopecia areata. Germline assignment: CDR1 GTSNPN and CDR2 SVGIG (reference sequence). Trimming removed 1 base at V and 4 bases at J, with 7 bases between. This CDR3 spans 12 amino acids. The authors extracted RNA and reverse transcribed it into cDNA as the sequencing template. Generated by immunoSEQ multiplex PCR, the TCRdb table keeps only in-frame clones and is missing some. The sample lists about 250,000 clones; under 70% were seen once. The TCR sequence derives from a human donor with alopecia areata. The material sequenced was CD4+ T cells sorted from blood, taken at week 0. The V and J genes are TRBV30 and TRBJ1-2; D ambiguous. This chain's CDR3 is CAWSAPPYGYTF. CDR3 nucleotides: TGTGCCTGGAGTGCCCCCCCCTATGGCTACACCTTC.